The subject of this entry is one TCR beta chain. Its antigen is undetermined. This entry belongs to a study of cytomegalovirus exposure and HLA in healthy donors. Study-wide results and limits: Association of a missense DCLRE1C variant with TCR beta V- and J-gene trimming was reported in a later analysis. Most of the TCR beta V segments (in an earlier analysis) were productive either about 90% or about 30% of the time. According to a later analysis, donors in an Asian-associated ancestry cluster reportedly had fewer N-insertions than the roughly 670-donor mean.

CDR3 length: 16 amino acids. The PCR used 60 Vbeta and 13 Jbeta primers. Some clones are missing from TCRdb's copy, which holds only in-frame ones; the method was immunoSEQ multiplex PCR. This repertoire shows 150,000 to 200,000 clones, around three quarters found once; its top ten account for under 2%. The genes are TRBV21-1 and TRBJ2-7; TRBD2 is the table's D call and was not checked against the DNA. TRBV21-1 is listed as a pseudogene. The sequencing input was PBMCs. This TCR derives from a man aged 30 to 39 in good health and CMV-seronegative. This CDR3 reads CASSKVGPGLAGGEYF. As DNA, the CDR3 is TGTGCCAGCAGCAAAGTTGGGCCGGGACTAGCGGGAGGCGAGTACTTC.